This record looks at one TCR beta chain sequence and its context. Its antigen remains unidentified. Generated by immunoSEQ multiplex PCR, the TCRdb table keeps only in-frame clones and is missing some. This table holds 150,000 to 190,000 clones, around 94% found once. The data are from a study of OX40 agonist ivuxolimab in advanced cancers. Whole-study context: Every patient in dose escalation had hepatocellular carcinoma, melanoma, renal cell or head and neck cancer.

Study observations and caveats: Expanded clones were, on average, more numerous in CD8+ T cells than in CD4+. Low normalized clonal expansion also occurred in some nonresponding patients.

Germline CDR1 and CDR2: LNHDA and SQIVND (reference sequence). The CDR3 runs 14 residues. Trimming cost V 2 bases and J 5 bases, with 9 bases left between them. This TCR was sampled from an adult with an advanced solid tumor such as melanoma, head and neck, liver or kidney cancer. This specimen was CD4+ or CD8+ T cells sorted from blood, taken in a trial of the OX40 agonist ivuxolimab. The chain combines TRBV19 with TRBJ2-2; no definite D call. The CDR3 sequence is CASSIFGGTGELFF. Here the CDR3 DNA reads TGTGCCAGTAGTATATTTGGCGGAACCGGGGAGCTGTTTTTT.